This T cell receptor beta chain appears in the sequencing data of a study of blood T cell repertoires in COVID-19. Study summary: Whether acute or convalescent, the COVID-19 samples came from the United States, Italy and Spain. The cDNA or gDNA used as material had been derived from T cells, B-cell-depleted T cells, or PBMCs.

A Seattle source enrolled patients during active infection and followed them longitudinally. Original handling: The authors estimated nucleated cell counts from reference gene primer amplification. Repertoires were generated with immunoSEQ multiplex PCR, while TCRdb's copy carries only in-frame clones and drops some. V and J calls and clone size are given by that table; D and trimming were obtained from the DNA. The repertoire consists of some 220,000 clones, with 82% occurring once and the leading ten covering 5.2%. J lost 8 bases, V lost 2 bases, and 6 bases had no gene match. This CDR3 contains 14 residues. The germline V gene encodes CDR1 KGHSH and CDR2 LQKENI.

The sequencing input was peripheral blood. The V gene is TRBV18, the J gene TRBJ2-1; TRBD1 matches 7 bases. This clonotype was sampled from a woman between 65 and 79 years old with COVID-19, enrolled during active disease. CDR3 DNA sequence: TGTGCCAGCTCACCATCGGTAGGGGGCGATGAGCAGTTCTTC. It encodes CASSPSVGGDEQFF.